The 25 T cell receptor beta chains in this list originate from one sample, sequenced in a study of CXCR3-negative and CXCR3-positive naive CD8 T cells. UMI-labeled 5' RACE yielded the TRB cDNA libraries. Each CDR3 protein gets one entry in TCRdb, which reprocessed the 5' RACE reads and gives no DNA. The sample includes roughly 30,000 distinct CDR3 sequences. The specimen sequenced was memory CD8+ T cells from blood. These receptors all stem from a human donor in good health. Some clones in this sample may be carry-over from other donors' samples.

This chain links TRBV4-2 with TRBJ2-3. CDR1 is LGHNA, CDR2 YNFKEQ, per germline. CDR3 size: 15 residues. The CDR3 is CASSQAAIGTDTQYF.

V gene TRBV12-3 or TRBV12-4 combines with J gene TRBJ2-3. The CDR3 loop spans 13 amino acids. The CDR3: CASSLARPDTQYF.

The genes are TRBV4-3 and TRBJ2-7; TCRdb lists TRBD1, though no DNA is available to test this call. Per the germline V gene, CDR1 is LGHNA and CDR2 is YSLEER. The CDR3 has 15 residues. The CDR3 is CASSQSQRANYEQYF.

The CDR3 loop reads CASSLLRTGEGENEQFF. The V call is TRBV12-3 or TRBV12-4, the J call TRBJ2-1; without DNA, the TCRdb call of TRBD1 cannot be checked. The CDR3 runs to 17 residues.

This rearrangement joins TRBV7-9 to TRBJ2-1; TCRdb reports TRBD1, a call that lacks DNA to check it against. The CDR3 contains 14 residues. Germline CDR1 is SEHNR and CDR2 is FQNEAQ (reference sequence). CDR3 loop: CASSSTGGNGEQFF.

The rearrangement uses TRBV29-1 and TRBJ2-5; without DNA, the TCRdb call of TRBD1 cannot be checked. This CDR3 spans 15 amino acids. Germline V gene lookup returns CDR1 SQVTM and CDR2 ANQGSEA. The chain's CDR3 is CSVEREAGSLETQYF.

The V and J genes are TRBV27 and TRBJ2-5. The V gene's germline CDR1 is MNHEY and CDR2 SMNVEV (reference sequence). The CDR3 extends over 11 amino acids. This CDR3 is CASSLGGTQYF.

V gene TRBV29-1 combines with J gene TRBJ2-1. Germline V gives CDR1 SQVTM, CDR2 ANQGSEA. This CDR3 spans 13 amino acids. The CDR3 protein is CSVDSRYGDEQFF.

This chain links TRBV14 with TRBJ2-1. Germline V gene data show CDR1 as SGHDN and CDR2 as FVKESK. The CDR3 totals 18 residues. CDR3 region: CASSQLPGNIPKENEQFF.

This chain connects TRBV20-1 to TRBJ1-3; TCRdb outputs TRBD1, but without DNA this stays unchecked. The length of the CDR3 is 14 residues. The V gene's germline CDR1 is DFQATT and CDR2 SNEGSKA (reference sequence). CDR3 sequence reads: CSARSGVFGNTIYF.

The chain joins TRBV29-1 to TRBJ2-2; the D call from TCRdb, TRBD2, cannot be confirmed without DNA. Per germline, CDR1 SQVTM and CDR2 ANQGSEA. The CDR3 totals 13 residues. CDR3 residues: CSVLATHTGELFF.

The chain combines TRBV27 with TRBJ1-1. The CDR3 has 14 amino acids. Germline V gene sequence: CDR1 MNHEY, CDR2 SMNVEV (reference sequence). CDR3 sequence: CASSLASRPTEAFF.

The chain carries TRBV24-1 and TRBJ2-2; the D call from TCRdb, TRBD1, cannot be confirmed without DNA. The CDR3 sequence is 16 residues long. In germline, CDR1 is KGHDR, CDR2 SFDVKD. This chain's CDR3 is CATSDQQGLNTGELFF.

The chain is built from TRBV7-9 and TRBJ2-7; TCRdb indicates TRBD1, and absent DNA this call remains unverified. The CDR3 loop spans 16 amino acids. The germline gives CDR1 SEHNR, CDR2 FQNEAQ (reference sequence). The CDR3 loop reads CASSSTFDRGGYEQYF.

J is TRBJ2-7 and V is TRBV7-9; the D call from TCRdb, TRBD2, cannot be confirmed without DNA. The CDR3 has 16 residues. Germline CDR1 SEHNR, CDR2 FQNEAQ (reference sequence). The CDR3 sequence is CASSLGGLTLGYEQYF.

The chain combines TRBV12-3 or TRBV12-4 with TRBJ2-7. This CDR3 region has 14 residues. This chain's CDR3 is CASSLIGNSFEQYF.

The rearrangement uses TRBV4-3 and TRBJ1-2. Germline V gene sequence: CDR1 LGHNA, CDR2 YSLEER. The CDR3 length is 15 residues. CDR3 sequence reads: CASSQDGRGSIGYTF.

Judged by frequency, this clonotype is medium-sized. This chain joins TRBV6-4 and TRBJ2-2. Germline V lookup: CDR1 MRHNA, CDR2 SNTAGT. This CDR3 has 14 amino acids. CDR3 sequence reads: CASSDNGNTGELFF.

The rearrangement joins TRBV6-5 to TRBJ1-3. The germline V gene encodes CDR1 MNHEY and CDR2 SVGAGI. This CDR3 comprises 13 residues. CDR3 protein: CASSGVSGNTIYF.

The gene calls are TRBV29-1 and TRBJ2-5; the TCRdb D gene call, TRBD1, has no DNA to confirm it. CDR3 length: 15 amino acids. Germline V CDR1 and CDR2: SQVTM, ANQGSEA. The CDR3 sequence is CSVDETGGLLETQYF.

According to its frequency, this clonotype is medium-sized. This rearrangement joins TRBV6-4 to TRBJ2-3; the D gene TCRdb calls, TRBD2, cannot be checked with no DNA. Per the germline V gene, CDR1 is MRHNA and CDR2 is SNTAGT. This CDR3 has 16 amino acids. CDR3 residues: CASSESGGARADTQYF.

This chain joins TRBV4-3 and TRBJ1-2. The germline gives CDR1 LGHNA, CDR2 YSLEER. This CDR3 spans 14 amino acids. The chain's CDR3 is CASSQDFQVYGYTF.

J is TRBJ2-1 and V is TRBV29-1; absent DNA, TCRdb's TRBD2 call cannot be checked. CDR3 size: 14 residues. The germline gives CDR1 SQVTM, CDR2 ANQGSEA. The CDR3 loop is CSVEWTSGHNEQFF.

This rearrangement joins TRBV27 to TRBJ2-7; TCRdb picks TRBD1, but there is no DNA to check that call. Germline V gene data show CDR1 as MNHEY and CDR2 as SMNVEV (reference sequence). The CDR3 contains 16 residues. Here the CDR3 reads CASSSITPRTLVEQYF.

V and J are TRBV20-1 and TRBJ2-1. Per the germline V gene, CDR1 is DFQATT and CDR2 is SNEGSKA (reference sequence). This CDR3 spans 14 amino acids. This chain's CDR3 is CSARVVSSYNEQFF.